These 16 T cell receptor beta chains share one sample of origin, sequenced in a study of OX40 agonist ivuxolimab in advanced cancers. Only in-frame clones appear in the TCRdb table, and some are missing; sequencing was by immunoSEQ multiplex PCR. Of tens of thousands of clones listed, around nine tenths are singletons. The sequencing used CD4+ or CD8+ T cells sorted from blood, collected in a trial of the OX40 agonist ivuxolimab. Source of these receptors: an adult with an advanced solid tumor such as melanoma, head and neck, liver or kidney cancer.

The chain carries TRBV7-9 and TRBJ2-2; 9 positions match TRBD1. The CDR3 loop spans 15 amino acids. Germline CDR1 SEHNR, CDR2 FQNEAQ (reference sequence). V dropped 7 bases and J dropped 3; count of bases not matched to a gene: 6. In nucleotides, the CDR3 is TGTGCCAGCAATTGGGGACAGGGTTACACCGGGGAGCTGTTTTTT. Protein: CASNWGQGYTGELFF.

V usage is TRBV7-2 and J usage is TRBJ2-7; 7 bases map to TRBD1. The germline CDR1 and CDR2 sequences are SGHTA and FQGNSA. CDR3 length: 15 residues. Trimming at V came to 0 bases and at J to 4 bases, leaving 6 bases not matched to a gene. CDR3 in amino acids: CASSLAATGLYEQYF. DNA of the CDR3: TGTGCCAGCAGCTTAGCCGCGACAGGGCTATACGAGCAGTACTTC.

In this sample, this clone turned up once. V is TRBV20-1 and J is TRBJ1-2; a possible D gene is TRBD1 (5 bases). V was shortened by 5 bases and J by 7 bases, with 11 bases between the two germline ends. Germline V gene lookup returns CDR1 DFQATT and CDR2 SNEGSKA (reference sequence). This CDR3 has 11 residues. The CDR3 loop is CSAQGWSGYTF. For the CDR3, the DNA is TGCAGTGCTCAGGGTTGGTCTGGCTACACCTTC.

V and J are TRBV28 and TRBJ2-5; TRBD2 matches at 9 bases. The closer fit of TRBJ2-7 to the DNA end suggests the J call may be wrong. This CDR3 has 14 residues. CDR1 MDHEN and CDR2 SYDVKM come from the germline V gene. Here the CDR3 DNA reads TGTGCCAGCACCCCCGGGACTAGCTGGTACGAGCAGTACTTC. Protein: CASTPGTSWYEQYF.

This chain joins TRBV7-2 and TRBJ2-5; 14 nucleotides match TRBD2. This CDR3 has 17 amino acids. Germline CDR1 and CDR2: SGHTA and FQGNSA. Trimming at V came to 5 bases and at J to 9 bases, leaving 14 bases not matched to a gene. CDR3: CASSRSGTSGGRGAQYF. The CDR3 coding sequence is TGTGCCAGCAGCAGATCCGGGACTAGCGGGGGCCGGGGAGCCCAGTACTTC.

V usage is TRBV19 and J usage is TRBJ1-3; D remains unclear. CDR1 and CDR2 (germline): LNHDA, SQIVND (reference sequence). There are 15 residues in the CDR3. V lost 4 bases and J 2 bases, leaving 12 bases between the germline ends. The CDR3 protein is CASSKEFITGNTIYF. CDR3 coding DNA: TGTGCCAGTAGTAAGGAATTTATAACTGGAAACACCATATATTTT.

The V and J genes are TRBV4-2 and TRBJ2-5; D is perhaps TRBD2 (6 bases). The J call may be in error: the DNA end matches TRBJ2-7 better. Germline V gene lookup returns CDR1 LGHNA and CDR2 YNFKEQ. The CDR3 has 15 residues. This CDR3 is CASSQTRGIGYEQYF. The CDR3 bases are TGTGCCAGCAGCCAAACGCGCGGGATTGGGTACGAGCAGTACTTC.

The rearrangement links TRBV14 to TRBJ1-2; unclear D gene. With 0 bases removed from V and 4 bases from J, the gap between germline ends came to 12 bases. The CDR3 consists of 15 residues. The germline V gene encodes CDR1 SGHDN and CDR2 FVKESK. In nucleotides, the CDR3 is TGTGCCAGCAGCCAAGATCTTACCGCCCTCTATGGCTACACCTTC. Its protein is CASSQDLTALYGYTF.

J is TRBJ1-1 and V is TRBV28; a possible D gene is TRBD1 (6 bases). The CDR3 contains 16 residues. V shed 8 bases and J shed 0 bases, with 19 bases lying between them. Germline V gives CDR1 MDHEN, CDR2 SYDVKM. CDR3 region: CASGLRGTNLNTEAFF. CDR3 DNA: TGTGCCAGCGGTCTCAGGGGTACAAACCTGAACACTGAAGCTTTCTTT.

The chain couples TRBV5-1 to TRBJ2-5; TRBD2 is a possible D gene (6 bases). Trimming removed 0 bases at V and 4 bases at J, with 13 bases between. The CDR3 covers 15 residues. CDR1 SGHRS and CDR2 YFSETQ come from the germline V gene. CDR3 sequence reads: CASSLERRVLETQYF. The CDR3 DNA reads TGCGCCAGCAGCTTGGAAAGGAGGGTTTTAGAGACCCAGTACTTC.

V usage is TRBV5-6 and J usage is TRBJ2-7; TRBD1 might be the D (6 bases). Germline V lookup: CDR1 SGHDT, CDR2 YYEEEE. The germline V and J ends were trimmed by 4 bases and 4 bases, with 12 bases remaining between them. The CDR3 consists of 13 residues. This CDR3 is CASSIQGTYEQYF. In DNA, the CDR3 is TGTGCCAGCAGCATACAGGGTACGTACGAGCAGTACTTC.

Only one count was recorded for this clone. The chain combines TRBV5-1 with TRBJ2-7; D is uncertain. The CDR3 contains 12 residues. The germline V and J ends were trimmed by 2 bases and 5 bases, with 8 bases remaining between them. CDR1 and CDR2 from the germline V gene are SGHRS and YFSETQ. The chain's CDR3 is CASSLLDNEQYF. The CDR3 DNA follows: TGCGCCAGCAGCTTACTCGATAACGAGCAGTACTTC.

V is TRBV27 and J is TRBJ2-3; D is unclear. The germline gives CDR1 MNHEY, CDR2 SMNVEV (reference sequence). The CDR3 consists of 14 residues. Trimming left V 8 bases short and J 0 bases short, with 12 bases between. Here the CDR3 reads CASHNSFSTDTQYF. CDR3 DNA: TGTGCCAGCCATAACTCTTTTAGCACAGATACGCAGTATTTT.

J is TRBJ2-5 and V is TRBV7-2; TRBD2 agrees at 10 bases. Germline trimming cut 5 bases from V and 4 bases from J; bases unmatched to any gene: 10. CDR1 is SGHTA and CDR2 is FQGNSA in the germline V gene. CDR3 length: 16 amino acids. CDR3 residues: CASSKRAGGGGETQYF. The DNA for the CDR3 is TGTGCCAGCAGCAAAAGAGCGGGAGGGGGTGGAGAGACCCAGTACTTC. The whole variable domain, filled in from reference TRBV7-2 and TRBJ2-5, reads GAGVSQSPSNKVTEKGKDVELRCDPISGHTALYWYRQSLGQGLEFLIYFQGNSAPDKSGLPSDRFSAERTGGSVSTLTIQRTQQEDSAVYLCASSKRAGGGGETQYFGPGTRLLVL.

The V gene is TRBV6-5, the J gene TRBJ2-1; possibly TRBD1 for D (5 bases). The CDR3 totals 13 residues. From germline, CDR1 is MNHEY and CDR2 SVGAGI. The ends were cut back, 5 bases at V and 9 bases at J, with 14 bases in the middle. For the CDR3, the DNA is TGTGCCAGCAGTGGGGCCGCAGGTAGTGAGCAGTTCTTC. Translated: CASSGAAGSEQFF.

This clone was seen a single time. The V and J genes are TRBV29-1 and TRBJ2-7; D may match TRBD1 or TRBD2 (6 bases each). This CDR3 has 16 residues. Trimming took off 2 bases at V and 4 bases at J, with 21 bases between the two ends. Germline V lookup: CDR1 SQVTM, CDR2 ANQGSEA. CDR3 DNA sequence: TGCAGCGTTGAATCCCCACGACAAGGGGGGATTTACGAGCAGTACTTC. Protein sequence: CSVESPRQGGIYEQYF.